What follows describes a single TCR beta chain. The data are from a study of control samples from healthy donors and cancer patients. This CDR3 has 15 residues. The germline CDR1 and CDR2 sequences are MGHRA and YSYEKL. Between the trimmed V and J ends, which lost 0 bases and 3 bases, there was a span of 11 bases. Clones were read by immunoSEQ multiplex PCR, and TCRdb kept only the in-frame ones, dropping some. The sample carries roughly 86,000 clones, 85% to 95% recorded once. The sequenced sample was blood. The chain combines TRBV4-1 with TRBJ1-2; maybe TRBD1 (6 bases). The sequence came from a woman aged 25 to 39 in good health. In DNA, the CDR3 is TGCGCCAGCAGCCAAGATCCAGGGGCGGACTATGGCTACACCTTC. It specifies CASSQDPGADYGYTF.